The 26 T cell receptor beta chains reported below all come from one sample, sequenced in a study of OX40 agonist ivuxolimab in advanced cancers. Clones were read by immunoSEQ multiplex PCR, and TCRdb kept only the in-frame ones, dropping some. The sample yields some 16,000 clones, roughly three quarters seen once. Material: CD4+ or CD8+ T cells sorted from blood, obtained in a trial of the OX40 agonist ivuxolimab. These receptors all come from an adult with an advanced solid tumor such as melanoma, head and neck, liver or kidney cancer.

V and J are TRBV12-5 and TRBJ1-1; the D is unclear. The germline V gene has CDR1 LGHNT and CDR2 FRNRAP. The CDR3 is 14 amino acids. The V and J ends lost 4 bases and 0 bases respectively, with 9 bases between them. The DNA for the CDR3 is TGTGCTAGTGGTTATTCAAACCTGAACACTGAAGCTTTCTTT. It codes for CASGYSNLNTEAFF.

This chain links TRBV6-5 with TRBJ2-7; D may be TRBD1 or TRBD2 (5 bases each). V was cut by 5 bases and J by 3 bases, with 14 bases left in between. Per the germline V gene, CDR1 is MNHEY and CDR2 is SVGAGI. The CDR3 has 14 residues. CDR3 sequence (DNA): TGTGCCAGCAGTACGTTCCGGGACGGCTACGAGCAGTACTTC. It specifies CASSTFRDGYEQYF.

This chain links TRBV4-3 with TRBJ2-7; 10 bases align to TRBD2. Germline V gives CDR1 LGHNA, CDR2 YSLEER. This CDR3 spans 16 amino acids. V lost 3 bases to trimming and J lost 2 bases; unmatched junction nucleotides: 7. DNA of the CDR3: TGCGCCAGCAGCCATGGGCTTAGCGGGGGGACCTACGAGCAGTACTTC. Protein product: CASSHGLSGGTYEQYF.

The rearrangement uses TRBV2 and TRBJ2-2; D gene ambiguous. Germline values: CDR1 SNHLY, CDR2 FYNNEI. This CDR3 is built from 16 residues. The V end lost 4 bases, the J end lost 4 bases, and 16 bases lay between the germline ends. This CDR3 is CASSGAARQTTGELFF. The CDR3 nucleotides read TGTGCCAGCAGTGGTGCCGCTCGGCAGACCACCGGGGAGCTGTTTTTT.

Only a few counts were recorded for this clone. The CDR3 DNA follows: TGTGCCAGCAGCTTAGTGACAGGGAGGGGAAACAAAGAGACCCAGTACTTC. Amino acid sequence: CASSLVTGRGNKETQYF. J is TRBJ2-5 and V is TRBV11-3; possibly TRBD1 or TRBD2 for D (7 bases each). V was shortened by 1 base and J by 3 bases, with 18 bases between the two germline ends. The germline V gene encodes CDR1 SGHNT and CDR2 YENEEA. The CDR3 consists of 17 residues. Looking up the rest from reference TRBV11-3 and TRBJ2-5 gives the full variable domain: EAGVVQSPRYKIIEKKQPVAFWCNPISGHNTLYWYLQNLGQGPELLIRYENEEAVDDSQLPKDRFSAERLKGVDSTLKIQPAELGDSAVYLCASSLVTGRGNKETQYFGPGTRLLVL.

The CDR3, as DNA: TGTGCCAGCAGCGCGATGGGACAGGGGGTTGACGAGCAGTACTTC. This gives the protein CASSAMGQGVDEQYF. The chain recombines TRBV7-9 with TRBJ2-7, with TRBD1 matching over 11 bases. Germline loops: CDR1 SEHNR, CDR2 FQNEAQ (reference sequence). V lost 5 bases to trimming and J lost 5 bases; unmatched junction nucleotides: 8. The CDR3 consists of 15 residues.

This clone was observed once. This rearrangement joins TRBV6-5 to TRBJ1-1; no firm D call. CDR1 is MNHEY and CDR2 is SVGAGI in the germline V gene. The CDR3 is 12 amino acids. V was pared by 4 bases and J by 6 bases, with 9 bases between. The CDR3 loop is CASSLSSPEAFF. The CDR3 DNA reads TGTGCCAGCAGTTTGTCCAGCCCTGAAGCTTTCTTT.

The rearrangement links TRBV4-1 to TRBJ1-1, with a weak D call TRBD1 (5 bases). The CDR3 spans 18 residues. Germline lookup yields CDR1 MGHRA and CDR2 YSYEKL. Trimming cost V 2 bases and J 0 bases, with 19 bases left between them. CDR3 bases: TGCGCCAGCAGCCAAACCGAAATGGCGCGAGGGGTGAACACTGAAGCTTTCTTT. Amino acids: CASSQTEMARGVNTEAFF.

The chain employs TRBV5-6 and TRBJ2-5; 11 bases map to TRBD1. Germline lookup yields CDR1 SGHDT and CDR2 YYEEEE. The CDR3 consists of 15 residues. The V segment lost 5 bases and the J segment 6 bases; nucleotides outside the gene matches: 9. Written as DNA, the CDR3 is TGTGCCAGCAGTTTCGCCGGGACAGGGGGAAAGACCCAGTACTTC. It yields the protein CASSFAGTGGKTQYF.

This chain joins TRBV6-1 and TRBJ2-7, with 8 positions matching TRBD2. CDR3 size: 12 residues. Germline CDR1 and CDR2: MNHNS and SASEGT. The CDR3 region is CTLIERGFEQYF. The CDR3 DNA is TGTACTCTTATCGAGCGGGGGTTCGAGCAGTACTTC.

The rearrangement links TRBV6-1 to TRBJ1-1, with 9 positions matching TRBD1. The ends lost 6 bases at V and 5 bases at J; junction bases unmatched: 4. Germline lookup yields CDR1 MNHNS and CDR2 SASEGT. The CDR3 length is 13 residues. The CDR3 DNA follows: TGTGCCAGCAGCTACAGGGGGCGAACTGAAGCTTTCTTT. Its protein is CASSYRGRTEAFF.

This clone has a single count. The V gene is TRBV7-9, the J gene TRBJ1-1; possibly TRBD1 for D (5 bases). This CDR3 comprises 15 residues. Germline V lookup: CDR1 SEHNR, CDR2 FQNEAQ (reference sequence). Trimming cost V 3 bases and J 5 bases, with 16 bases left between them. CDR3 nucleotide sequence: TGTGCCAGCAGCTTCCTCCAAGGGGTTCCTACTGAAGCTTTCTTT. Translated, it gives CASSFLQGVPTEAFF.

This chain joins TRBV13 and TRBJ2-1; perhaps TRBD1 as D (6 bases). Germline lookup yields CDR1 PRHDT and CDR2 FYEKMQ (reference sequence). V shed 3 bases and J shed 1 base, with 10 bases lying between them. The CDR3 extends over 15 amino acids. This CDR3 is CASSFQGNSYNEQFF. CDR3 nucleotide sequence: TGTGCCAGCAGCTTTCAGGGGAATTCCTACAATGAGCAGTTCTTC.

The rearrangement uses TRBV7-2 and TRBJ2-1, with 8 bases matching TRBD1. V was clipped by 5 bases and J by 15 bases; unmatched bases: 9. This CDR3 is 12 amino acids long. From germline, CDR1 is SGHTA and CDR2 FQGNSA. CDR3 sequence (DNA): TGTGCCAGCAGCCGTGAGGGACAGGTGTGGTTCTTC. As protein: CASSREGQVWFF.

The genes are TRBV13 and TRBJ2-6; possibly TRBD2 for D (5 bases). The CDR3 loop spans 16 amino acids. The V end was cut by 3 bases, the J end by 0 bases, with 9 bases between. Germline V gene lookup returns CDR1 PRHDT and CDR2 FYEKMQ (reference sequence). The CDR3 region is CASSFGLISGANVLTF. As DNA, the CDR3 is TGTGCCAGCAGCTTCGGACTGATCTCTGGGGCCAACGTCCTGACTTTC.

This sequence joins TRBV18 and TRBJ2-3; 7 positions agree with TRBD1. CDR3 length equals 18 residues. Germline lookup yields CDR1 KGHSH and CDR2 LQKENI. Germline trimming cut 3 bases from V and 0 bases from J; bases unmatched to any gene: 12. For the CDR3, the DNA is TGTGCCAGCTCACCCATCCGGGACAGATCAACTAGCACAGATACGCAGTATTTT. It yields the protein CASSPIRDRSTSTDTQYF.

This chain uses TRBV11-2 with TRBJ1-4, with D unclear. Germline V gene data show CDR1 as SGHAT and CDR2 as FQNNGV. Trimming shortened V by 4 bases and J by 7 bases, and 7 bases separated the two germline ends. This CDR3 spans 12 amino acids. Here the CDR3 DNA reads TGTGCCAGCAGCTCCCCCCCTGAAAAACTGTTTTTT. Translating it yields CASSSPPEKLFF.

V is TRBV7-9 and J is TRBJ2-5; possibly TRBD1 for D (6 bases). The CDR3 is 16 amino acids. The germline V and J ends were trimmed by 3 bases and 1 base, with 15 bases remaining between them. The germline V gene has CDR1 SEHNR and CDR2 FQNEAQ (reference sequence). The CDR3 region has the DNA TGTGCCAGCAGCTTGGGCAGGGGCGCGGTCCAAGAGACCCAGTACTTC. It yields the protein CASSLGRGAVQETQYF. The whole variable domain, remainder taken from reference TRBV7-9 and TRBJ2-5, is DTGVSQNPRHKITKRGQNVTFRCDPISEHNRLYWYRQTLGQGPEFLTYFQNEAQLEKSRLLSDRFSAERPKGSFSTLEIQRTEQGDSAMYLCASSLGRGAVQETQYFGPGTRLLVL.

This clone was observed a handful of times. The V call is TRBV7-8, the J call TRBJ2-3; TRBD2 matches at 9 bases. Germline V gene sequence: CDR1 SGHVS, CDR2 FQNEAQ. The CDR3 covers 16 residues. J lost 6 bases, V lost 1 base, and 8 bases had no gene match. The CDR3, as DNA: TGTGCCAGCAGCTTAGTTAGCGGGGGATTCGCTGATACGCAGTATTTT. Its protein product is CASSLVSGGFADTQYF.

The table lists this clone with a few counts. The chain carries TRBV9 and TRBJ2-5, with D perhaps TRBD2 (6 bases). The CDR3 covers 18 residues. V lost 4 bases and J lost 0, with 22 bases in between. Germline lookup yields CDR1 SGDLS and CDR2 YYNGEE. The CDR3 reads CASSHNQVEGGYQETQYF. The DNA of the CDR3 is TGTGCCAGCAGCCACAACCAAGTGGAGGGCGGGTACCAAGAGACCCAGTACTTC.

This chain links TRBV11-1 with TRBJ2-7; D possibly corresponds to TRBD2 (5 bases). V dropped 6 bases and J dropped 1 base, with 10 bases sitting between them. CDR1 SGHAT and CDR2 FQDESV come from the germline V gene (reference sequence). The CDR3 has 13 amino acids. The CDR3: CASSPDLSYEQYF. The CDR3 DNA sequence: TGTGCCAGCAGTCCGGACTTATCCTACGAGCAGTACTTC.

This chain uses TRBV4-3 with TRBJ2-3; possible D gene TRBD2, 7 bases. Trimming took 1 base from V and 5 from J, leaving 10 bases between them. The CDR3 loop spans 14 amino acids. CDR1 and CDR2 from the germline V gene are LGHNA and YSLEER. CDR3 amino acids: CASSQAGGVDTQYF. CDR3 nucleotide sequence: TGCGCCAGCAGCCAAGCGGGGGGCGTAGATACGCAGTATTTT.

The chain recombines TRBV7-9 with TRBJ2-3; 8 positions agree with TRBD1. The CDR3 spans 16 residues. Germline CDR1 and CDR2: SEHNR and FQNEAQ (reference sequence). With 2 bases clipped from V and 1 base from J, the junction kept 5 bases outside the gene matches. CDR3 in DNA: TGTGCCAGCAGCTTACCTCGACAGGGGCGCACAGATACGCAGTATTTT. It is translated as CASSLPRQGRTDTQYF.

CDR3 sequence reads: CASSLSGDYNEQFF. CDR3 nucleotides: TGTGCCAGCAGCCTCAGCGGGGACTACAATGAGCAGTTCTTC. V and J are TRBV5-6 and TRBJ2-1, with 7 bases fitting TRBD2. Germline-derived CDR1 and CDR2 are SGHDT and YYEEEE. The CDR3 is 14 residues long. J gave up 3 bases and V 4 bases, and 4 bases lay outside the gene matches.

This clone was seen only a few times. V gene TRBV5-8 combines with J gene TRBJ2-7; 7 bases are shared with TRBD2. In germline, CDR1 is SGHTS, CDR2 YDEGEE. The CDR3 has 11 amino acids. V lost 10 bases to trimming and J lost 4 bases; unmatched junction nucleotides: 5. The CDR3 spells CASQRGYEQYF. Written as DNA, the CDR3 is TGTGCCTCACAGCGGGGTTACGAGCAGTACTTC.

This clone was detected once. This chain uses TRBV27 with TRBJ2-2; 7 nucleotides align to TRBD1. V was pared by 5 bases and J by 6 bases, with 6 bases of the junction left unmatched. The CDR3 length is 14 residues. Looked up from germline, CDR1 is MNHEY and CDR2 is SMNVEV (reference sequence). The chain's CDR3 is CASSPGTVPGELFF. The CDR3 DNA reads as TGTGCCAGCAGTCCAGGGACAGTCCCCGGGGAGCTGTTTTTT.